This TCR beta chain was recovered during a study of blood T cell repertoires in COVID-19. For the study at large: Collection of acute and convalescent COVID-19 samples took place in the United States, Italy and Spain.

Original handling: How many nucleated cells were present was estimated from reference gene primer amplification. Libraries were prepared by immunoSEQ multiplex PCR; TCRdb keeps only in-frame clonotypes and omits some of them. The V and J calls and the clone size are those of that table, but D and trimming were determined from the DNA. The sample contains about 160,000 clones, about 89% of which appear only once. Germline V CDR1 and CDR2: ENHRY, SYGVKD. Losses at the gene ends were 3 bases for V and 5 bases for J; bases not matched to a gene: 6. The CDR3 sequence is 15 residues long. The sample taken for sequencing was peripheral blood. The V call is TRBV10-3, the J call TRBJ2-2; 7 nucleotides match TRBD2. This TCR was sampled from a man older than 75 with acute or convalescent COVID-19. The CDR3 here is CAISEMGGETGELFF. The CDR3 bases are TGTGCCATCAGTGAAATGGGAGGGGAGACCGGGGAGCTGTTTTTT.